Presented here are 17 T cell receptor beta chains from one specimen sequenced in a study of blood T cell repertoires in COVID-19 (dated by TCRdb to 2020 to 2021). The method behind the library was the immunoSEQ multiplex PCR assay. Not all clones reach the TCRdb copy of this immuneACCESS table, which keeps in-frame sequences only. Checked studies attribute under half of the gap to unresolved V genes and leave the rest unexplained. The sample profile shows some 180,000 clones; 80% to 95% of them were found once. The top ten clonotypes cover roughly 0.56% of the sample. The sample consisted of peripheral blood. These TCRs come from a man aged 50-59 years with acute or convalescent COVID-19.

V is TRBV2 and J is TRBJ2-3; the match to TRBD2 covers 7 bases. Germline V gives CDR1 SNHLY, CDR2 FYNNEI. The V and J ends lost 7 bases and 2 bases, in that order; junction bases with no gene match: 3. CDR3 size: 13 residues. The CDR3 loop reads CASTRDYTDTQYF. In nucleotides, the CDR3 is TGTGCCAGCACCCGGGACTACACAGATACGCAGTATTTT.

V usage is TRBV7-8 and J usage is TRBJ2-7; 10 bases agree with TRBD1. Losses at the gene ends were 1 base for V and 0 bases for J; bases not matched to a gene: 0. The CDR3 contains 15 residues. Looked up from germline, CDR1 is SGHVS and CDR2 is FQNEAQ. CDR3 sequence: CASSLGTGGSYEQYV. As DNA, the CDR3 is TGTGCCAGCAGCTTAGGGACAGGGGGCTCCTACGAGCAGTACGTC.

This clone is a singleton in its sample. The CDR3 sequence: CASSEFNSPNSPLHF. The CDR3 nucleotides read TGTGCCAGCAGTGAATTCAACAGCCCTAATTCACCCCTCCACTTT. This rearrangement joins TRBV25-1 to TRBJ1-6; D unresolved. Trimming took 1 base from V and 6 from J, leaving 10 bases between them. The CDR3 spans 15 residues. Germline V gives CDR1 MGHDK, CDR2 SYGVNS.

The rearrangement joins TRBV4-3 to TRBJ1-3, with D tentatively TRBD1 (5 bases). The CDR3 contains 15 residues. V was shortened by 0 bases and J by 4 bases, with 10 bases between the two germline ends. CDR1 and CDR2 (germline): LGHNA, YSLEER. The CDR3 DNA reads TGCGCCAGCAGCCAAGATCGGACACTCGGAAACACCATATATTTT. Amino acid sequence: CASSQDRTLGNTIYF.

The chain carries TRBV7-2 and TRBJ1-4, with a tentative D call TRBD1 (6 bases). V was clipped by 2 bases and J by 0 bases, with 13 bases between them. CDR3 length: 17 residues. Germline CDR1 SGHTA, CDR2 FQGNSA. The CDR3 nucleotides read TGTGCCAGCAGCTTATACGGCAGGGGAGCAACTAATGAAAAACTGTTTTTT. It specifies CASSLYGRGATNEKLFF.

The chain recombines TRBV21-1 with TRBJ2-7; TRBD1 is the table's D call and was not checked against the DNA. TRBV21-1 is a pseudogene. This CDR3 has 13 amino acids. CDR3: CASSKDRAYEQYV. In nucleotides, the CDR3 is TGTGCCAGCAGCAAAGACAGGGCCTACGAGCAGTACGTC.

This chain joins TRBV4-1 and TRBJ1-1; 7 bases are shared with TRBD1. Germline-derived CDR1 and CDR2 are MGHRA and YSYEKL. J was trimmed by 3 bases and V by 4 bases; bases with no gene match: 5. The CDR3 runs to 14 residues. The chain's CDR3 is CASSLGQRDTEAFF. CDR3 coding DNA: TGCGCCAGCAGCCTGGGACAGAGAGACACTGAAGCTTTCTTT.

The chain couples TRBV7-8 to TRBJ2-1; TRBD1 agrees at 7 bases. The CDR3 spans 17 residues. Trimming cost V 2 bases and J 0 bases; bases outside gene matches: 7. Per the germline V gene, CDR1 is SGHVS and CDR2 is FQNEAQ. The CDR3 spells CASSLLTGESSYNEQFF. The CDR3, as DNA: TGTGCCAGCAGCTTACTTACAGGGGAGAGCTCCTACAATGAGCAGTTCTTC.

The rearrangement uses TRBV9 and TRBJ2-2; D is possibly TRBD2 (6 bases). This CDR3 contains 15 residues. Germline V gene sequence: CDR1 SGDLS, CDR2 YYNGEE. V was shortened by 0 bases and J by 4 bases, with 10 bases between the two germline ends. The CDR3 spells CASSVAGVRTGELFF. DNA for the CDR3: TGTGCCAGCAGCGTAGCGGGGGTCCGCACCGGGGAGCTGTTTTTT.

The chain uses TRBV24-1 and TRBJ1-6; D is perhaps TRBD1 (6 bases). The V and J ends lost 5 bases and 0 bases respectively, with 19 bases between them. Germline-derived CDR1 and CDR2 are KGHDR and SFDVKD. This CDR3 region has 19 residues. The chain's CDR3 is CATSAETGALSSYNSPLHF. For the CDR3, the DNA is TGTGCCACCAGTGCAGAGACAGGCGCCCTGAGCTCCTATAATTCACCCCTCCACTTT.

This chain connects TRBV4-1 to TRBJ2-5; 8 bases are a match to TRBD2. Germline V gene data show CDR1 as MGHRA and CDR2 as YSYEKL. This CDR3 comprises 17 residues. Unmatched junction bases numbered 12, after V lost 1 base and J lost 5 bases. The CDR3: CASSQVNLGLVGETQYF. DNA of the CDR3: TGCGCCAGCAGCCAAGTTAACCTGGGACTAGTGGGGGAGACCCAGTACTTC.

V and J are TRBV7-3 and TRBJ2-1; D may be TRBD1 (6 bases). The germline V gene encodes CDR1 SGHTA and CDR2 FQGTGA. This CDR3 contains 13 residues. V was pared by 5 bases and J by 4 bases, with 9 bases between. CDR3 DNA sequence: TGTGCCAGCAGCCGACAGGTTTACAATGAGCAGTTCTTC. It is translated as CASSRQVYNEQFF.

This rearrangement joins TRBV7-9 to TRBJ1-2, with 7 nucleotides matching TRBD1. The CDR3 runs to 12 residues. V gave up 5 bases and J gave up 7 bases; unmatched junction bases: 4. Germline-derived CDR1 and CDR2 are SEHNR and FQNEAQ (reference sequence). CDR3 region: CASSTHRGGYTF. CDR3 bases: TGTGCCAGCAGCACCCACAGGGGTGGCTACACCTTC.

The chain carries TRBV5-4 and TRBJ2-1; D may be TRBD1 (6 bases). Germline values: CDR1 SGHNT, CDR2 YYREEE (reference sequence). V shed 7 bases and J shed 5 bases, with 10 bases lying between them. This CDR3 region has 12 residues. This CDR3 is CASQGQDNEQFF. CDR3 DNA sequence: TGTGCCAGCCAGGGGCAAGACAATGAGCAGTTCTTC. Combining the CDR3 with reference TRBV5-4 and TRBJ2-1 gives the whole variable domain ETGVTQSPTHLIKTRGQQVTLRCSSQSGHNTVSWYQQALGQGPQFIFQYYREEENGRGNFPPRFSGLQFPNYSSELNVNALELDDSALYLCASQGQDNEQFFGPGTRLTVL.

V and J are TRBV5-4 and TRBJ2-1; 7 bases match TRBD1. The J segment lost 0 bases and the V segment lost 4 bases, leaving 4 bases of the junction unmatched. The CDR3 consists of 15 residues. Germline-derived CDR1 and CDR2 are SGHNT and YYREEE (reference sequence). CDR3 region: CASSPTGDSYNEQFF. The CDR3 region has the DNA TGTGCCAGCAGCCCCACAGGGGACTCCTACAATGAGCAGTTCTTC.

The V call is TRBV3-1 (or the pseudogene TRBV3-2), the J call TRBJ2-7, with D perhaps matching TRBD2 (5 bases). The CDR3 has 13 amino acids. Germline V gives CDR1 LGHDT, CDR2 YNNKEL (reference sequence). The V end lost 3 bases, the J end lost 4 bases, and 10 bases lay between the germline ends. The CDR3 reads CASSHRGRYEQYV. The CDR3 nucleotides read TGTGCCAGCAGCCATCGGGGTAGGTACGAGCAGTACGTC.

The V and J genes are TRBV11-2 and TRBJ1-3; D gene unclear. Germline lookup yields CDR1 SGHAT and CDR2 FQNNGV. The CDR3 extends over 13 amino acids. The ends were cut back, 6 bases at V and 4 bases at J, with 10 bases in the middle. In DNA form, the CDR3 reads TGTGCCAGCAGTCCCTACGGGGGAAACACCATATATTTT. Residues: CASSPYGGNTIYF.